The 28 T cell receptor beta chains below all came from one sample that was sequenced in a study of cytotoxic CD8 clonotypes in ibrutinib-treated CLL. Libraries were prepared by immunoSEQ multiplex PCR; TCRdb keeps only in-frame clonotypes and omits some of them. The sample shows hundreds of thousands of clones, roughly two thirds of them seen only once. The specimen comprised PBMCs, sampled after 36 months of ibrutinib treatment. These receptors were obtained from a human donor with chronic lymphocytic leukemia.

This chain links TRBV5-6 with TRBJ1-1, with a possible D match to TRBD1 (5 bases). There are 13 residues in the CDR3. Germline values: CDR1 SGHDT, CDR2 YYEEEE. V was shortened by 0 bases and J by 11 bases, with 14 bases between the two germline ends. The CDR3 DNA follows: TGTGCCAGCAGCTTGGGAAGGGGATTAATGGCTTTCTTT. As protein: CASSLGRGLMAFF.

V usage is TRBV27 and J usage is TRBJ2-3; tentatively, D is TRBD2 (5 bases). Between the trimmed V and J ends, which lost 6 bases and 0 bases, there was a span of 10 bases. The CDR3 covers 14 residues. Germline CDR1 MNHEY, CDR2 SMNVEV (reference sequence). The CDR3 loop reads CASRRTYSTDTQYF. The CDR3 DNA sequence: TGTGCCAGCAGAAGGACTTACAGCACAGATACGCAGTATTTT.

The rearrangement links TRBV27 to TRBJ2-2; D remains unclear. The CDR3 is 13 residues long. Germline loops: CDR1 MNHEY, CDR2 SMNVEV (reference sequence). The ends were cut back, 5 bases at V and 2 bases at J, with 6 bases in the middle. DNA of the CDR3: TGTGCCAGCAGTACCCGTAACACCGGGGAGCTGTTTTTT. As protein: CASSTRNTGELFF.

This clone was found a few times. This sample includes further DNA sequences coding for the same CDR3. V gene TRBV4-1 combines with J gene TRBJ2-7; D ambiguous. From germline, CDR1 is MGHRA and CDR2 YSYEKL. V shed 0 bases and J shed 3 bases, with 6 bases lying between them. The CDR3 extends over 13 amino acids. This CDR3 reads CASSQDLGYEQYF. The CDR3 DNA reads as TGCGCCAGCAGCCAAGATCTAGGCTACGAGCAGTACTTC.

The table lists this clone with a few counts. DNA for the CDR3: TGTGCCAGCAGCTTACGACAGGTCGTTGTCAATGAGCAGTTCTTC. It encodes CASSLRQVVVNEQFF. The V gene is TRBV7-9, the J gene TRBJ2-1, with D tentatively TRBD1 (6 bases). Germline assignment: CDR1 SEHNR and CDR2 FQNEAQ (reference sequence). The CDR3 consists of 15 residues. Trimming removed 2 bases at V and 6 bases at J, with 14 bases between. Full variable domain (rest looked up from reference TRBV7-9 and TRBJ2-1): DTGVSQNPRHKITKRGQNVTFRCDPISEHNRLYWYRQTLGQGPEFLTYFQNEAQLEKSRLLSDRFSAERPKGSFSTLEIQRTEQGDSAMYLCASSLRQVVVNEQFFGPGTRLTVL.

The genes are TRBV18 and TRBJ1-1, with D unclear. Trimming removed 4 bases at V and 10 bases at J, with 13 bases between. CDR3 length: 12 amino acids. Germline CDR1 and CDR2: KGHSH and LQKENI. Written as DNA, the CDR3 is TGTGCCAGCTCACAATGGGTCGCGGGAGCTTTCTTT. Protein: CASSQWVAGAFF.

The CDR3 bases are TGTGCCAGTAGTATAGCAGAGGACGTTTACGAGCAGTACTTC. This gives the protein CASSIAEDVYEQYF. The V and J genes are TRBV19 and TRBJ2-7; D is unclear. The CDR3 runs 14 residues. Trimming took off 1 base at V and 4 bases at J, with 11 bases between the two ends. In germline, CDR1 is LNHDA, CDR2 SQIVND (reference sequence).

This clone was recorded once. This rearrangement joins TRBV19 to TRBJ2-3; 8 nucleotides agree with TRBD2. Germline CDR1 reads LNHDA; CDR2 reads SQIVND (reference sequence). Trimming cost V 3 bases and J 6 bases; bases outside gene matches: 8. This CDR3 is built from 15 residues. The DNA of the CDR3 is TGTGCCAGTAGTATTCCCGGACTAGCCACGGATACGCAGTATTTT. Its protein product is CASSIPGLATDTQYF.

The rearrangement links TRBV6-1 to TRBJ1-1; D is undetermined. CDR1 and CDR2 from the germline V gene are MNHNS and SASEGT. With 8 bases removed from V and 6 bases from J, the gap between germline ends came to 16 bases. The CDR3 is made up of 13 amino acids. The CDR3 DNA follows: TGTGCCAGCGGGTCGTTTCGGGCCTCTGAAGCTTTCTTT. Residues: CASGSFRASEAFF.

The rearrangement links TRBV14 to TRBJ1-4; a weak D match, TRBD1 (6 bases). The length of the CDR3 is 19 residues. With 4 bases removed from V and 1 base from J, the gap between germline ends came to 22 bases. The germline V gene encodes CDR1 SGHDN and CDR2 FVKESK. CDR3 DNA: TGTGCCAGCAGCCCCACGAGATACGGGACATCTGAAACTAATGAAAAACTGTTTTTT. This sequence encodes CASSPTRYGTSETNEKLFF.

The chain uses TRBV28 and TRBJ1-2, with D possibly matching TRBD1 (5 bases). Between the trimmed V and J ends, which lost 9 bases and 4 bases, there was a span of 15 bases. In germline, CDR1 is MDHEN, CDR2 SYDVKM. CDR3 length: 13 residues. The CDR3 nucleotides are TGTGCCAGTAGTGTTCCGGGGGGCTATGGCTACACCTTC. It translates to CASSVPGGYGYTF.

The gene calls are TRBV10-2 and TRBJ2-1; tentatively, D is TRBD1 or TRBD2 (5 bases each). V lost 3 bases and J lost 2, with 14 bases in between. From germline, CDR1 is WSHSY and CDR2 SAAADI. The CDR3 length is 16 residues. CDR3 sequence: CASSEEGRDPYNEQFF. The CDR3 region has the DNA TGCGCCAGCAGTGAAGAAGGCAGGGACCCCTACAATGAGCAGTTCTTC.

This clone was seen more than once but under ten times. The chain uses TRBV27 and TRBJ1-5; D is undetermined. V was pared by 3 bases and J by 0 bases, with 9 bases between. Germline V gene lookup returns CDR1 MNHEY and CDR2 SMNVEV (reference sequence). CDR3 length: 15 residues. The CDR3 DNA is TGTGCCAGCAGTTTGTCTATATTTAGCAATCAGCCCCAGCATTTT. Protein: CASSLSIFSNQPQHF.

The chain carries TRBV9 and TRBJ2-5; D possibly corresponds to TRBD1 (5 bases). The germline V gene has CDR1 SGDLS and CDR2 YYNGEE. With 0 bases removed from V and 2 bases from J, the gap between germline ends came to 8 bases. CDR3 length equals 14 residues. CDR3 residues: CASSVGTLQETQYF. For the CDR3, the DNA is TGTGCCAGCAGCGTAGGGACATTGCAAGAGACCCAGTACTTC.

This chain uses TRBV4-3 with TRBJ2-7; D unresolved. This CDR3 spans 13 amino acids. V lost 3 bases, J lost 2 bases, and 8 bases lay in between. Germline values: CDR1 LGHNA, CDR2 YSLEER. The CDR3 spells CASSQWVTYEQYF. In nucleotides, the CDR3 is TGCGCCAGCAGCCAGTGGGTGACCTACGAGCAGTACTTC.

This clone has just one count. This chain uses TRBV5-6 with TRBJ2-7, with D hard to call. The germline gives CDR1 SGHDT, CDR2 YYEEEE. The length of the CDR3 is 13 residues. The germline V and J ends were trimmed by 0 bases and 2 bases, with 6 bases remaining between them. CDR3 bases: TGTGCCAGCAGCTTGGGATATACCTACGAGCAGTACTTC. Protein: CASSLGYTYEQYF.

The chain uses TRBV7-9 and TRBJ2-7; TRBD1 is a possible D gene (6 bases). This CDR3 is 16 amino acids long. V was pared by 1 base and J by 0 bases, with 13 bases between. Germline CDR1 reads SEHNR; CDR2 reads FQNEAQ (reference sequence). CDR3 sequence: CASSLGGGGGSYEQYF. As DNA, the CDR3 is TGTGCCAGCAGCTTAGGTGGGGGCGGAGGCTCCTACGAGCAGTACTTC.

This clone was detected only once. The rearrangement uses TRBV20-1 and TRBJ2-7; D not resolved. V was cut by 3 bases and J by 3 bases, with 6 bases left in between. CDR1 is DFQATT and CDR2 is SNEGSKA in the germline V gene (reference sequence). This CDR3 has 11 residues. CDR3: CSASLNYEQYF. The CDR3 DNA is TGCAGTGCTAGCCTAAACTACGAGCAGTACTTC.

This clone was observed a single time. The V gene is TRBV9, the J gene TRBJ1-3; the match to TRBD1 covers 9 bases. Per the germline V gene, CDR1 is SGDLS and CDR2 is YYNGEE. V shed 3 bases and J 4 bases; nucleotides not matched to a gene: 5. CDR3 length equals 15 residues. Here the CDR3 DNA reads TGTGCCAGCAGCGCTACCGGGACAGGGGGAAACACCATATATTTT. Translating it yields CASSATGTGGNTIYF. Full variable domain (rest looked up from reference TRBV9 and TRBJ1-3): DSGVTQTPKHLITATGQRVTLRCSPRSGDLSVYWYQQSLDQGLQFLIQYYNGEERAKGNILERFSAQQFPDLHSELNLSSLELGDSALYFCASSATGTGGNTIYFGEGSWLTVV.

This chain joins TRBV6-5 and TRBJ2-7; 9 bases match TRBD1. Germline CDR1 reads MNHEY; CDR2 reads SVGAGI. Losses at the gene ends were 5 bases for V and 1 base for J; bases not matched to a gene: 6. This CDR3 has 15 amino acids. CDR3 bases: TGTGCCAGCAGTGCCCCGACAGGGGGTTCCTACGAGCAGTACTTC. This translates into CASSAPTGGSYEQYF.

This chain links TRBV9 with TRBJ1-1; D may be TRBD1 (5 bases). Germline V gives CDR1 SGDLS, CDR2 YYNGEE. The CDR3 extends over 14 amino acids. V dropped 2 bases and J dropped 5 bases, with 13 bases sitting between them. The CDR3 loop reads CASSVTPQGTEAFF. For the CDR3, the DNA is TGTGCCAGCAGCGTTACTCCCCAGGGAACTGAAGCTTTCTTT. The full variable domain, its missing parts supplied by reference TRBV9 and TRBJ1-1, is DSGVTQTPKHLITATGQRVTLRCSPRSGDLSVYWYQQSLDQGLQFLIQYYNGEERAKGNILERFSAQQFPDLHSELNLSSLELGDSALYFCASSVTPQGTEAFFGQGTRLTVV.

V and J are TRBV18 and TRBJ2-3; 8 bases map to TRBD2. V lost 2 bases, J lost 5 bases, and 9 bases stayed unmatched. Germline V gives CDR1 KGHSH, CDR2 LQKENI. The CDR3 sequence is 16 residues long. The DNA of the CDR3 is TGTGCCAGCTCACCAGTGGCGGGGGGTTACGGAGATACGCAGTATTTT. Translation gives CASSPVAGGYGDTQYF.

This chain links TRBV9 with TRBJ2-3; D is ambiguous. The germline CDR1 and CDR2 sequences are SGDLS and YYNGEE. V lost 0 bases to trimming and J lost 0 bases, with 11 bases between them. There are 16 residues in the CDR3. CDR3 in DNA: TGTGCCAGCAGCGTAGTCGGTGGGGATAGCACAGATACGCAGTATTTT. Translated: CASSVVGGDSTDTQYF.

The chain combines TRBV5-1 with TRBJ2-3, with unresolved D. CDR1 SGHRS and CDR2 YFSETQ come from the germline V gene. The CDR3 is 14 amino acids. Trimming took off 4 bases at V and 1 base at J, with 10 bases between the two ends. The chain's CDR3 is CASSTHTGTDTQYF. The DNA for the CDR3 is TGCGCCAGCAGCACGCATACGGGCACAGATACGCAGTATTTT.

The table lists this clone with a count of one. The chain employs TRBV6-1 and TRBJ2-3; maybe TRBD1 (6 bases). V gave up 6 bases and J gave up 7 bases, with 11 bases separating them. Germline V gene data show CDR1 as MNHNS and CDR2 as SASEGT. This CDR3 has 12 residues. This CDR3 is CASSQTGNTQYF. The CDR3 bases are TGTGCCAGCAGCCAGACAGGAAATACGCAGTATTTT.

The chain links TRBV14 to TRBJ2-1, with 9 bases matching TRBD2. From germline, CDR1 is SGHDN and CDR2 FVKESK. The CDR3 spans 15 residues. With 4 bases clipped from V and 6 bases from J, the junction kept 7 bases outside the gene matches. This CDR3 is CASSPQRGDFNEQFF. CDR3 in DNA: TGTGCCAGCAGCCCCCAGCGGGGGGACTTCAATGAGCAGTTCTTC.

This chain uses TRBV9 with TRBJ2-3, with D unresolved. This CDR3 has 16 residues. CDR1 is SGDLS and CDR2 is YYNGEE in the germline V gene. Trimming removed 3 bases from V and 8 bases from J, with 22 bases in between. The CDR3 reads CASSALLGSSPFTQYF. DNA of the CDR3: TGTGCCAGCAGCGCTTTACTGGGAAGCTCTCCCTTTACGCAGTATTTT.

The rearrangement uses TRBV27 and TRBJ2-7, with 10 bases aligning to TRBD2. This CDR3 spans 17 amino acids. CDR1 is MNHEY, CDR2 SMNVEV, per germline (reference sequence). V lost 6 bases, J lost 1 base, and 12 bases stayed unmatched. CDR3 sequence: CASRRRSGTSASYEQYF. CDR3 DNA sequence: TGTGCCAGCAGACGCCGCTCCGGGACTAGCGCTTCCTACGAGCAGTACTTC.